The 19 T cell receptor beta chains given below trace back to one sample, sequenced in a study of T-cell reconstitution after alpha-beta-depleted transplantation in children. This sample's TCRbeta library carried unique molecular identifier barcodes. Via MiXCR, TCRdb re-called the PCR reads, giving one row per CDR3 protein. The table has 540,000 or so distinct CDR3 sequences, more than 20% seen once. This material consisted of PBMCs, mostly from graft donor cells, taken 360 days after TCRalphabeta/CD19-depleted stem cell transplant. Receptors were obtained from a boy under two years old who had a stem cell transplant for acute myeloid leukemia, so the T cells may come from the graft donor.

The chain employs TRBV12-3 or TRBV12-4 and TRBJ1-2; no reliable D call. CDR3 length equals 14 residues. V dropped 3 bases and J dropped 3 bases, with 11 bases sitting between them. The DNA for the CDR3 is TGTGCCAGCAGTTTTTGGAAAAAGGACTATGGCTACACCTTC. Its protein is CASSFWKKDYGYTF.

This clonotype appeared a few times. The V gene is TRBV29-1, the J gene TRBJ1-1; no firm D call. The CDR3 loop spans 14 amino acids. The germline CDR1 and CDR2 sequences are SQVTM and ANQGSEA. V was shortened by 4 bases and J by 0 bases, with 12 bases between the two germline ends. In DNA, the CDR3 is TGCAGCGTTGGAAGTTCACAGCTGAACACTGAAGCTTTCTTT. Amino acid sequence: CSVGSSQLNTEAFF.

This clonotype was found many times. The rearrangement uses TRBV7-2 and TRBJ2-3, with 10 positions matching TRBD1. Losses at the gene ends were 8 bases for V and 1 base for J; bases not matched to a gene: 9. Germline CDR1 reads SGHTA; CDR2 reads FQGNSA. The CDR3 is made up of 16 amino acids. The chain's CDR3 is CASFRGQGRGTDTQYF. CDR3 nucleotide sequence: TGTGCCAGCTTCCGGGGACAGGGGAGAGGCACAGATACGCAGTATTTT.

The table lists this clonotype with a few counts. The rearrangement uses TRBV12-3 or TRBV12-4 and TRBJ1-2, with a possible D match to TRBD1 (6 bases). The V and J ends lost 7 bases and 7 bases respectively, with 19 bases between them. CDR3 length equals 14 residues. The CDR3 reads CASTPFQGFLGYTF. In DNA form, the CDR3 reads TGTGCCAGCACCCCCTTTCAGGGGTTTCTTGGCTACACCTTC.

In this sample, this clonotype turned up many times. J is TRBJ2-6 and V is TRBV5-1; 7 nucleotides match TRBD1. Unmatched junction bases numbered 18, after V lost 6 bases and J lost 0 bases. This CDR3 has 20 amino acids. CDR1 is SGHRS and CDR2 is YFSETQ in the germline V gene. This CDR3 is CASTRRFEGQIISGANVLTF. In nucleotides, the CDR3 is TGCGCCAGCACCCGTCGGTTTGAGGGACAGATAATCTCTGGGGCCAACGTCCTGACTTTC.

The V call is TRBV6-1, the J call TRBJ2-4; possibly TRBD2 for D (6 bases). CDR3 size: 14 residues. Germline V gene data show CDR1 as MNHNS and CDR2 as SASEGT. V dropped 5 bases and J dropped 6 bases, with 14 bases sitting between them. CDR3 loop: CASSPVTGVNIQYF. The DNA for the CDR3 is TGTGCCAGCAGTCCCGTTACGGGGGTAAACATTCAGTACTTC.

The CDR3 nucleotides read TGTGCCACCAGTGATTTGCATCGCACTGAAGCTTTCTTT. Amino acids: CATSDLHRTEAFF. The rearrangement uses TRBV24-1 and TRBJ1-1, with D uncertain. V was clipped by 0 bases and J by 4 bases, with 5 bases between them. The CDR3 extends over 13 amino acids. Per germline, CDR1 KGHDR and CDR2 SFDVKD.

Worth noting for this clonotype: This may stem from a read error, because a much larger clone lies one nucleotide away. V usage is TRBV6-4 and J usage is TRBJ2-3; possible D gene TRBD1, 6 bases. This CDR3 region has 19 residues. Germline V gives CDR1 MRHNA, CDR2 SNTAGT. CDR3 sequence (DNA): TGTGCCCGCAGTTTTCTCGGGCCCCCGTCGGCAGGGGAAAAATATACGCAGTATTTT. Its protein is CARSFLGPPSAGEKYTQYF.

This clonotype was seen a handful of times. The chain uses TRBV7-2 and TRBJ2-5; 10 bases agree with TRBD1. CDR1 is SGHTA, CDR2 FQGNSA, per germline. The CDR3 extends over 15 amino acids. After removal of 5 bases from V and 5 bases from J, the junction contained 8 bases not matched to a gene. CDR3 sequence: CASSPTDRGLETQYF. In DNA, the CDR3 is TGTGCCAGCAGCCCCACCGACAGGGGGCTGGAGACCCAGTACTTC.

This chain joins TRBV7-9 and TRBJ2-5; D may correspond to TRBD1 or TRBD2 (5 bases each). Germline CDR1 SEHNR, CDR2 FQNEAQ (reference sequence). The germline V and J ends were trimmed by 4 bases and 5 bases, with 14 bases remaining between them. The CDR3 covers 14 residues. DNA for the CDR3: TGTGCCAGCAGCTCCTCCGGGGCCCAGGAGACCCAGTACTTC. This codes for CASSSSGAQETQYF.

The V and J genes are TRBV20-1 and TRBJ1-1; D possibly corresponds to TRBD1 (5 bases). V was cut by 0 bases and J by 2 bases, with 13 bases left in between. There are 15 residues in the CDR3. Germline values: CDR1 DFQATT, CDR2 SNEGSKA (reference sequence). CDR3 protein: CSARDQPGTNTEAFF. CDR3 DNA sequence: TGCAGTGCTAGAGATCAGCCAGGGACCAACACTGAAGCTTTCTTT.

V gene TRBV18 combines with J gene TRBJ2-1; 10 positions agree with TRBD2. This CDR3 is 17 amino acids long. Losses at the gene ends were 3 bases for V and 4 bases for J; bases not matched to a gene: 9. Looked up from germline, CDR1 is KGHSH and CDR2 is LQKENI. The CDR3 DNA reads TGTGCCAGCTCACCGGGGACTAGCGTCCACTTTTACAATGAGCAGTTCTTC. Encoded protein: CASSPGTSVHFYNEQFF.

V is TRBV6-4 and J is TRBJ1-5; a weak D match, TRBD1 (5 bases). CDR3 length equals 20 residues. V was cut by 6 bases and J by 4 bases, with 31 bases left in between. Germline CDR1 is MRHNA and CDR2 is SNTAGT. The CDR3: CASRITAGPGQISLNQPQHF. DNA of the CDR3: TGTGCCAGCAGGATAACGGCAGGGCCTGGGCAGATAAGCTTGAATCAGCCCCAGCATTTT.

In this sample, this clonotype turned up once. The chain employs TRBV6-1 and TRBJ1-3, with D hard to call. The CDR3 consists of 15 residues. Trimming removed 6 bases from V and 4 bases from J, with 16 bases in between. Germline V lookup: CDR1 MNHNS, CDR2 SASEGT. Here the CDR3 DNA reads TGTGCCAGCAGCCCCCGATCGGTTACGGGAAACACCATATATTTT. Amino acid sequence: CASSPRSVTGNTIYF.

The rearrangement joins TRBV5-1 to TRBJ2-7, with 9 nucleotides matching TRBD1. Germline V CDR1 and CDR2: SGHRS, YFSETQ. V lost 5 bases and J lost 3; bases outside the gene matches: 9. This CDR3 comprises 15 residues. The CDR3 DNA reads TGCGCCAGCAGGCCAGACAGGGGGTCGATCTACGAGCAGTACGTC. Translated: CASRPDRGSIYEQYV.

The chain recombines TRBV29-1 with TRBJ1-1; D possibly corresponds to TRBD1 (5 bases). The germline gives CDR1 SQVTM, CDR2 ANQGSEA. The CDR3 sequence is 13 residues long. Trimming removed 2 bases from V and 1 base from J, with 8 bases in between. Here the CDR3 reads CSVEPQGNTEAFF. The CDR3 DNA reads TGCAGCGTTGAACCCCAGGGGAACACTGAAGCTTTCTTT.

This clonotype was picked up a small number of times. The chain joins TRBV6-1 to TRBJ1-4; D remains unclear. There are 14 residues in the CDR3. V shed 8 bases and J shed 7 bases, with 17 bases lying between them. The V gene's germline CDR1 is MNHNS and CDR2 SASEGT. The CDR3 protein is CASSIGRRGEKLFF. The CDR3 DNA reads TGTGCCAGCTCGATAGGGCGACGAGGTGAAAAACTGTTTTTT.

In its sample, this clonotype was seen many times. A read error may produce the germline difference seen at one junction end. CDR3 loop: CASSPKDRTNNEAFF. CDR3 in DNA: TGTGCCAGCTCACCAAAGGACCGGACCAACAATGAAGCTTTCTTT. The chain couples TRBV18 to TRBJ1-1; unclear D gene. Per germline, CDR1 KGHSH and CDR2 LQKENI. The CDR3 is 15 amino acids.

CDR3 residues: CATSEKYRVNYNEQFF. In nucleotides, the CDR3 is TGTGCCACCAGTGAGAAATACAGGGTCAATTACAATGAGCAGTTCTTC. The gene calls are TRBV24-1 and TRBJ2-1; possibly TRBD1 for D (6 bases). With 4 bases removed from V and 4 bases from J, the gap between germline ends came to 16 bases. This CDR3 has 16 amino acids. CDR1 is KGHDR and CDR2 is SFDVKD in the germline V gene.